This note documents a single T cell receptor beta chain sequence. Germline V gene lookup returns CDR1 MNHEY and CDR2 SVGAGI. The CDR3 totals 14 residues. V was clipped by 2 bases and J by 1 base, with 8 bases between them. Exclusion of a patient resulted from uncontrolled infection, other autoimmune disease, pregnancy or lactation. The study based diagnoses on clinical symptoms, serum thyroxine and TRAb, thyroid ultrasound and orbital computed tomography. TCR beta CDR3 region amplification was performed from RNA transcripts. The HTBI set primed first-round TCR CDR3 RT-PCR. In TCRdb, the multiplex PCR reads were re-called with MiXCR into one record per CDR3 protein. The sample consists of about 640,000 distinct CDR3 sequences, around 21% of them appearing once. The data derive from a study of T cells in Graves' hyperthyroidism and ophthalmopathy. Study at large: Once the initial diagnosis was made, peripheral blood was obtained before any treatment.

The TCR originated in a man aged 25 to 45 with Graves' ophthalmopathy. The sequencing input was blood. The rearrangement links TRBV6-5 to TRBJ1-1; maybe TRBD1 (5 bases). Written as DNA, the CDR3 is TGTGCCAGCAGTTACCTGACAGAGAACACTGAAGCTTTCTTT. Protein sequence: CASSYLTENTEAFF.